The sequence of this TCR beta chain was determined in a study of control samples from healthy donors and cancer patients. TCRdb's table, derived via immunoSEQ multiplex PCR, lists solely in-frame clones and lacks some. The listing contains about 190,000 clones. Germline V gene data show CDR1 as LNHDA and CDR2 as SQIVND (reference sequence). CDR3 length: 17 amino acids. V lost 2 bases and J lost 7, with 20 bases in between. V is TRBV19 and J is TRBJ2-2, with TRBD1 as a possible D gene (5 bases). Sequences were obtained from blood. This TCR was recovered from a woman in her twenties or thirties in good health. CDR3 DNA: TGTGCCAGTAGTATAAGCATCGTTCAGGGTGAAAGCGGGGAGCTGTTTTTT. Its translation is CASSISIVQGESGELFF.